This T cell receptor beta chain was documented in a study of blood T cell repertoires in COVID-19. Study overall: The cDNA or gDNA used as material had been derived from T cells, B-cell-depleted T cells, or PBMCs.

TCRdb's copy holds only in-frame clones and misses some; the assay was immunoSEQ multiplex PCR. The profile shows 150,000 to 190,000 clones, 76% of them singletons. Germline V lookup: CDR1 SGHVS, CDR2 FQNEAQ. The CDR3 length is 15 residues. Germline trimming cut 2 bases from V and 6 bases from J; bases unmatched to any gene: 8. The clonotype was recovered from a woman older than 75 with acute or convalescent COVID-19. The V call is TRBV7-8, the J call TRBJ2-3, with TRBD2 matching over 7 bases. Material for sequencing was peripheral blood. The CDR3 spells CASSLRRELGDTQYF. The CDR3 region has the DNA TGTGCCAGCAGCTTAAGGCGGGAGTTAGGGGATACGCAGTATTTT.